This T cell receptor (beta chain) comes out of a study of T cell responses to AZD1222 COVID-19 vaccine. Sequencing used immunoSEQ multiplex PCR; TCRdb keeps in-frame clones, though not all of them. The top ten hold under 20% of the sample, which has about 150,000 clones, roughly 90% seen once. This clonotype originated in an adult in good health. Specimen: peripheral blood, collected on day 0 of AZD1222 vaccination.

DNA of the CDR3: TGCGCCAGCAGCTGGACAGGGTATGATGAGCAGTTCTTC. It translates to CASSWTGYDEQFF. The V gene is TRBV5-1, the J gene TRBJ2-1, with 8 positions matching TRBD1. V dropped 3 bases and J dropped 8; count of bases not matched to a gene: 4. This CDR3 is built from 13 residues. Per germline, CDR1 SGHRS and CDR2 YFSETQ.